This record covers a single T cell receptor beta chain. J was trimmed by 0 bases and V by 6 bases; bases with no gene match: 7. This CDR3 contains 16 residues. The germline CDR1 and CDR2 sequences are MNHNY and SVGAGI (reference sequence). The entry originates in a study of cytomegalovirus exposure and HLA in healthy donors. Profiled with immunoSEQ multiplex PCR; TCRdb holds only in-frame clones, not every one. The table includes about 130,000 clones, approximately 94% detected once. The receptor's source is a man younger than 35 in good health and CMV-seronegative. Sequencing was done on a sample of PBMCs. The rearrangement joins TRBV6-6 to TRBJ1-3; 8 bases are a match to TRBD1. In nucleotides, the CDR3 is TGTGCCAGCAGACTGGGACAGGAAGGCTCTGGAAACACCATATATTTT. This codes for CASRLGQEGSGNTIYF.